The clone carrying this T cell receptor (beta chain) occurred a few times. The record originates from a study of blood T cell repertoires in COVID-19. Profiled with immunoSEQ multiplex PCR; TCRdb holds only in-frame clones, not every one. The repertoire holds 130,000 to 150,000 clones, with about 79% as singletons. V lost 2 bases, J lost 0 bases, and 7 bases stayed unmatched. Germline loops: CDR1 SGHAT, CDR2 FQNNGV. This CDR3 is built from 18 residues. The clonotype comes from a man aged 50 to 59 who had recovered from COVID-19. V gene TRBV11-2 combines with J gene TRBJ2-7, with 13 bases fitting TRBD2. The sequencing input was PBMCs or T cells enriched from blood (not recorded which). The CDR3 sequence: CASSLKSTSGGGSYEQYF. CDR3 nucleotides: TGTGCCAGCAGCTTAAAGTCCACTAGCGGGGGGGGCTCCTACGAGCAGTACTTC. Together with reference TRBV11-2 and TRBJ2-7, the CDR3 gives the full variable domain: EAGVAQSPRYKIIEKRQSVAFWCNPISGHATLYWYQQILGQGPKLLIQFQNNGVVDDSQLPKDRFSAERLKGVDSTLKIQPAKLEDSAVYLCASSLKSTSGGGSYEQYFGPGTRLTVT.